Sequencing of this TCR beta chain was carried out in a study of shared clonotypes between healthy human individuals. TCRdb's copy holds only in-frame clones and misses some; the assay was immunoSEQ multiplex PCR. The sample shows just over 2,000,000 clones, just under 95% of them seen only once. The naive CD8 subset, CD45RO-negative cells positively selected for CCR7, excluded terminally differentiated effector memory CD45RA+ cells. The germline V gene has CDR1 MGHRA and CDR2 YSYEKL. The CDR3 spans 16 residues. The ends lost 5 bases at V and 2 bases at J; junction bases unmatched: 5. The origin of this receptor is a man aged 18 to 29 in good health. The chain links TRBV4-1 to TRBJ2-3; 12 nucleotides align to TRBD2. Sequencing was performed on naive CD8+ T cells sorted from blood. CDR3 loop: CASSTTSGGVTDTQYF. The CDR3, as DNA: TGCGCCAGCAGCACGACTAGCGGGGGTGTCACAGATACGCAGTATTTT.